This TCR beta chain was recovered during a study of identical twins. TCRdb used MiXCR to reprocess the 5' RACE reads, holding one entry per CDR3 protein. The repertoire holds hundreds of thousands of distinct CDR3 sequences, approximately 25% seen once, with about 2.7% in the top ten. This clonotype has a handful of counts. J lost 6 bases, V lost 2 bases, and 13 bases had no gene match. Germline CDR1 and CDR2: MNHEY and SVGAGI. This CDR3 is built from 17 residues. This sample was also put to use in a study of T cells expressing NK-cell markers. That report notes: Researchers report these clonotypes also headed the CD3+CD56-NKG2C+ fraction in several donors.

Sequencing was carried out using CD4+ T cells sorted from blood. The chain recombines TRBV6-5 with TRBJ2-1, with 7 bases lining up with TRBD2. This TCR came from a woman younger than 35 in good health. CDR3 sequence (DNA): TGTGCCAGCAGTTACCTCGTGGCGGGAGTGGGGGTCAATGAGCAGTTCTTC. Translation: CASSYLVAGVGVNEQFF.